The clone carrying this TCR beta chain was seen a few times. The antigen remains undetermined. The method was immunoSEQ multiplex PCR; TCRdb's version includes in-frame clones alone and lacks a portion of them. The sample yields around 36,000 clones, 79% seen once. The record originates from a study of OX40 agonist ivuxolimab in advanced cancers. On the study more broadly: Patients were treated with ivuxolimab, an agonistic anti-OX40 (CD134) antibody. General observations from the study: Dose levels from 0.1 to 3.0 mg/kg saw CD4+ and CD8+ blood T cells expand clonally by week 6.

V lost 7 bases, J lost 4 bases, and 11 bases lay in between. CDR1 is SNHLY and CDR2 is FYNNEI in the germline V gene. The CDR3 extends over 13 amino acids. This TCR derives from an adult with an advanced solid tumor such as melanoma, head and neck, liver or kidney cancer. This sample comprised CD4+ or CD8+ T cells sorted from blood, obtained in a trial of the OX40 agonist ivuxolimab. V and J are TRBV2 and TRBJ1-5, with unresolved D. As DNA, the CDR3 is TGTGCCAGCACTGGGGAGGTTAATCAGCCCCAGCATTTT. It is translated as CASTGEVNQPQHF.